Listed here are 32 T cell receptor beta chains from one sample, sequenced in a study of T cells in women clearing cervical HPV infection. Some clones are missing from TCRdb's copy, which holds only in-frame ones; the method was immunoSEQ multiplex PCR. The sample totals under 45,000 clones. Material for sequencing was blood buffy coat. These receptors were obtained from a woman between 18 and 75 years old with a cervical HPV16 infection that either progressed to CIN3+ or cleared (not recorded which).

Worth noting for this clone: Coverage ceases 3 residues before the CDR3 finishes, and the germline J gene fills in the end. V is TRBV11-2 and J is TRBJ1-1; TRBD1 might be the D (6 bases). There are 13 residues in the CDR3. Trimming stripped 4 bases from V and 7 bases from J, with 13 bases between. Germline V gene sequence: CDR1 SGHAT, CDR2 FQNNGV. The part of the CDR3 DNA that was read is TGTGCCAGCAGCTCAGGCCGGACAGTTGAA. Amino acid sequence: CASSSGRTVE. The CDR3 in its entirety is CASSSGRTVEAFF.

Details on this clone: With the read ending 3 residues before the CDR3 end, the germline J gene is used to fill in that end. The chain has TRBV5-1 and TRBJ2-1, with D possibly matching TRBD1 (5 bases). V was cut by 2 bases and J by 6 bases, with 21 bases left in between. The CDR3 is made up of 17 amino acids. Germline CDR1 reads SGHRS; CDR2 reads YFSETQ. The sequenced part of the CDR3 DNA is TGCGCCAGCAGCTTCATAGGCCCCGTAGGGGATTCCAATGAG. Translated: CASSFIGPVGDSNE. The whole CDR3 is CASSFIGPVGDSNEQFF. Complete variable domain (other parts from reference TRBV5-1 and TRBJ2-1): KAGVTQTPRYLIKTRGQQVTLSCSPISGHRSVSWYQQTPGQGLQFLFEYFSETQRNKGNFPGRFSGRQFSNSRSEMNVSTLELGDSALYLCASSFIGPVGDSNEQFFGPGTRLTVL.

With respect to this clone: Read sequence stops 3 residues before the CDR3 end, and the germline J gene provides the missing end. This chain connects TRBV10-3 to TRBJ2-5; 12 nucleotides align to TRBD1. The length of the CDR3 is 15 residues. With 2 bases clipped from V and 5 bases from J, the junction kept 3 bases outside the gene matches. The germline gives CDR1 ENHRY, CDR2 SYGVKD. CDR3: CAISEGDRGQETQYF. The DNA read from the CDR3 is TGTGCCATCAGTGAGGGGGACAGGGGGCAGGAGACC.

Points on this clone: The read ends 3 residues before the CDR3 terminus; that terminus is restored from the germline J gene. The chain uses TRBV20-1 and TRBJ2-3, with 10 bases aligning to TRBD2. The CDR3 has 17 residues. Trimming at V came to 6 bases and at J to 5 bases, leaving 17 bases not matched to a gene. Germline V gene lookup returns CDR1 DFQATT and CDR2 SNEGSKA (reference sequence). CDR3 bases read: TGCAGTGCCCCCATTGGAAGCGGGAGGGCCTATATAGATACG. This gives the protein CSAPIGSGRAYIDT. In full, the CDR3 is CSAPIGSGRAYIDTQYF.

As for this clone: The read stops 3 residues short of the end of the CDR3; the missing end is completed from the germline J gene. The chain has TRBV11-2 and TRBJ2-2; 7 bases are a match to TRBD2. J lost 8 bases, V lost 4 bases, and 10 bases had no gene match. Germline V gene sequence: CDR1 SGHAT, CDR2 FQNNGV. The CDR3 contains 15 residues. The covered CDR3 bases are TGTGCCAGCAGCTCGAGAGCGGGGTTCTCGGGGGAG. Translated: CASSSRAGFSGE. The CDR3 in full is CASSSRAGFSGELFF.

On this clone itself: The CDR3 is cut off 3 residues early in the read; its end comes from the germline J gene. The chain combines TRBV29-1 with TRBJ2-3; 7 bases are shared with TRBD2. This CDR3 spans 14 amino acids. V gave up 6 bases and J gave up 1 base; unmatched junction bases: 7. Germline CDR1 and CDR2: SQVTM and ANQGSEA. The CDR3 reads CSVAASGRTDTQYF. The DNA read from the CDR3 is TGCAGCGTCGCCGCTAGCGGTCGCACAGATACG.

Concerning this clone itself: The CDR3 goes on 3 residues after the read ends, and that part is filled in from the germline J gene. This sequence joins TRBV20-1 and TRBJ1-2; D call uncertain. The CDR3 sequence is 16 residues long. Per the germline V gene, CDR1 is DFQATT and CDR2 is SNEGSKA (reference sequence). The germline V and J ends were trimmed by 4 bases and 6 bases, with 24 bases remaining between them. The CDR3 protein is CSATPPGGQKRNGYTF. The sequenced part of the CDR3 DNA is TGCAGTGCTACCCCCCCCGGTGGGCAGAAACGCAATGGC.

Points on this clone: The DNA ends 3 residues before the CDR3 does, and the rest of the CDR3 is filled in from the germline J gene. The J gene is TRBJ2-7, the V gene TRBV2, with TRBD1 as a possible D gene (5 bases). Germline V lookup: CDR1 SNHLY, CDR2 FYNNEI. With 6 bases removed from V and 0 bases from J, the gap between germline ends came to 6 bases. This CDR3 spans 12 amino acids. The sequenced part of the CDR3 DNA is TGTGCCAGCAGACAGGACTCCTACGAG. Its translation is CASRQDSYE. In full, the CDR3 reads CASRQDSYEQYF. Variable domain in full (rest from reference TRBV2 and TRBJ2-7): EPEVTQTPSHQVTQMGQEVILRCVPISNHLYFYWYRQILGQKVEFLVSFYNNEISEKSEIFDDQFSVERPDGSNFTLKIRSTKLEDSAMYFCASRQDSYEQYFGPGTRLTVT.

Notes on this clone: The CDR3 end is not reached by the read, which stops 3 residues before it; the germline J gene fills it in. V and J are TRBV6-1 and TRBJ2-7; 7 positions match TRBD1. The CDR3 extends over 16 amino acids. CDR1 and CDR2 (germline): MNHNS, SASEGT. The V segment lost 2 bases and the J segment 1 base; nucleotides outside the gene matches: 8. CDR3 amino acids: CASSEPGQRSSYEQYF. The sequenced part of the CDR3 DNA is TGTGCCAGCAGTGAACCGGGACAGCGGAGTTCCTACGAG.

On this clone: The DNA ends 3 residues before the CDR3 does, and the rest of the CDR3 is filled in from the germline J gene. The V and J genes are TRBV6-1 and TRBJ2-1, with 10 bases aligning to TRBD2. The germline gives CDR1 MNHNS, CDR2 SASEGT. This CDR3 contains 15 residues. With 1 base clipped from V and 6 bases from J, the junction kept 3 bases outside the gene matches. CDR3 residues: CASSEVSGGPNEQFF. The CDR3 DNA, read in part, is TGTGCCAGCAGTGAAGTTAGCGGGGGGCCCAATGAG.

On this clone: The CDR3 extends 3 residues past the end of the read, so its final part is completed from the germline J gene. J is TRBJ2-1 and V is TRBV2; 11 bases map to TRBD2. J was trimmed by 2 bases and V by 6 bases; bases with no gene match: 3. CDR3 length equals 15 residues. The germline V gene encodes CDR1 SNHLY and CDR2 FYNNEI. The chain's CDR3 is CASRATSGAYNEQFF. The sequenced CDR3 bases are TGTGCCAGCAGGGCGACTAGCGGGGCCTACAATGAG.

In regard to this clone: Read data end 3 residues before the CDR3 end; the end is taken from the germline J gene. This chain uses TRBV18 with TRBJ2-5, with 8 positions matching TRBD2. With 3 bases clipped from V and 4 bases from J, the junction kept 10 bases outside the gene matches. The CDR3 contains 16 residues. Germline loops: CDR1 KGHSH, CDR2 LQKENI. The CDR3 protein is CASSPSGLGLSETQYF. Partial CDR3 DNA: TGTGCCAGCTCACCTTCGGGACTAGGGTTGTCAGAGACC.

CDR3 amino acids: CASSLDQREGNEQFF. The covered CDR3 bases are TGTGCCAGCAGTTTAGATCAGCGGGAGGGCAATGAG. The V and J genes are TRBV28 and TRBJ2-1; 10 bases are a match to TRBD2. Read sequence stops 3 residues before the CDR3 end, and the germline J gene provides the missing end. V lost 2 bases, J lost 6 bases, and 4 bases stayed unmatched. The CDR3 is made up of 15 amino acids. Germline CDR1 and CDR2: MDHEN and SYDVKM. Together with reference TRBV28 and TRBJ2-1, the CDR3 gives the full variable domain: DVKVTQSSRYLVKRTGEKVFLECVQDMDHENMFWYRQDPGLGLRLIYFSYDVKMKEKGDIPEGYSVSREKKERFSLILESASTNQTSMYLCASSLDQREGNEQFFGPGTRLTVL.

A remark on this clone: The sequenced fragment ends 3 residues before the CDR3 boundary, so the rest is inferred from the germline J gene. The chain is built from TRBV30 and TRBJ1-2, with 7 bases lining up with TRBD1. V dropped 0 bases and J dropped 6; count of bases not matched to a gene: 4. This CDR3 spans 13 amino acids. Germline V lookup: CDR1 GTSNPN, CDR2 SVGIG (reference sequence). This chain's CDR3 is CAWSVGQGDGYTF. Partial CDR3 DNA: TGTGCCTGGAGTGTGGGGCAGGGGGATGGC.

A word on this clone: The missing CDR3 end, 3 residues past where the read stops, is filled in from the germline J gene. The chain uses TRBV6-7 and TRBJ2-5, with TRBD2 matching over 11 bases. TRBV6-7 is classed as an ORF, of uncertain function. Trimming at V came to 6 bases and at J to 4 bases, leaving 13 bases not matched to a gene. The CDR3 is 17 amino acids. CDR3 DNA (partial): TGTGCCAGCAGCCCTCCCTCACTAGCGGGAGCAGGAGAGACC. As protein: CASSPPSLAGAGET. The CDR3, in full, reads CASSPPSLAGAGETQYF.

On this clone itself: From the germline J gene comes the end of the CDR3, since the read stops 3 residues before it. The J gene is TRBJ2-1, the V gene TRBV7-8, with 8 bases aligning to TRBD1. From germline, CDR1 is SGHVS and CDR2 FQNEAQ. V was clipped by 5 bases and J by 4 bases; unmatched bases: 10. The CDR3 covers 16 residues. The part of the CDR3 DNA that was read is TGTGCCAGCAGCCCAGGGGGCTGGGGGATTTACAATGAG. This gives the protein CASSPGGWGIYNE. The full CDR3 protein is CASSPGGWGIYNEQFF.

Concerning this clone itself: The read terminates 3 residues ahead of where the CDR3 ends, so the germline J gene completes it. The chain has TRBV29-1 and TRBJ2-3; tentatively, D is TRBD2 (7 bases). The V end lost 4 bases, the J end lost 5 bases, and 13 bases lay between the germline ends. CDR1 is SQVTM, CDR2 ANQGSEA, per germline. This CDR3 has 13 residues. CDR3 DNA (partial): TGCAGCGTTGCGGGGGGCGGAAAAGATACG. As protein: CSVAGGGKDT. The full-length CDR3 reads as CSVAGGGKDTQYF.

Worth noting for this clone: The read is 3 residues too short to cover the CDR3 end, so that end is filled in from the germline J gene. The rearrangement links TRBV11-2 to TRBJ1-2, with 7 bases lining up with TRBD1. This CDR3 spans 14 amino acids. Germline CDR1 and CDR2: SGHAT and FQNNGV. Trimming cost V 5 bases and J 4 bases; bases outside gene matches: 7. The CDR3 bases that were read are TGTGCCAGCAGCCAGACAGGGAACCTCTATGGC. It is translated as CASSQTGNLYG. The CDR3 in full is CASSQTGNLYGYTF.

The CDR3 reads CSARDGGQGVETQYF. CDR3 bases read: TGCAGTGCTAGAGATGGGGGACAGGGCGTGGAGACC. The chain employs TRBV20-1 and TRBJ2-5; 9 bases agree with TRBD1. The sequence runs out 3 residues before the end of the CDR3; the remainder is reconstructed from the germline J gene. This CDR3 is built from 15 residues. CDR1 DFQATT and CDR2 SNEGSKA come from the germline V gene (reference sequence). V shed 0 bases, J shed 5 bases, and the junction held 7 bases outside the gene matches.

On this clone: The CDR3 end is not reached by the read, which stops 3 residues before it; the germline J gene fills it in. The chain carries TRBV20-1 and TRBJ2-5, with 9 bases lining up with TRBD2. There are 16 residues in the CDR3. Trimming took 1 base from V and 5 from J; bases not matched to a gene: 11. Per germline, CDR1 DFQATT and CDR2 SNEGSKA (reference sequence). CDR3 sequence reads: CSARAPGSGRSETQYF. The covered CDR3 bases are TGCAGTGCTAGAGCCCCGGGTAGCGGGAGATCGGAGACC.

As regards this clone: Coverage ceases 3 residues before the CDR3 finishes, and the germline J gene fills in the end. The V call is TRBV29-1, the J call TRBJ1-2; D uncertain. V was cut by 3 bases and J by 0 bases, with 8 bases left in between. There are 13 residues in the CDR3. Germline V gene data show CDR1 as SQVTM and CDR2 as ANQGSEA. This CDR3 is CSVDAGSNYGYTF. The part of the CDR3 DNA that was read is TGCAGCGTTGACGCAGGTTCTAACTATGGC.

The sequenced part of the CDR3 DNA is TGCAGCGTTGAAGATCCCTACACGACTAGCGGGGGAAGCACAGATACG. Translated, it gives CSVEDPYTTSGGSTDT. The full CDR3 sequence reads CSVEDPYTTSGGSTDTQYF. The chain employs TRBV29-1 and TRBJ2-3, with 12 positions matching TRBD2. The read halts 3 residues ahead of the CDR3 end, with the missing end drawn from the germline J gene. Germline CDR1 is SQVTM and CDR2 is ANQGSEA. V lost 0 bases to trimming and J lost 0 bases; unmatched junction nucleotides: 10. The CDR3 totals 19 residues.

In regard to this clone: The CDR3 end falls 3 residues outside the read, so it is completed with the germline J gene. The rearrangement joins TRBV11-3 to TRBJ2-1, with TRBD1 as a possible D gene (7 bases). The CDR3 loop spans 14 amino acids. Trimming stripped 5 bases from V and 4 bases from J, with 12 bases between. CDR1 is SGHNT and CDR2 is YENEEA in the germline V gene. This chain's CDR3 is CASSPPGGYNEQFF. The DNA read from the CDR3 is TGTGCCAGCAGCCCCCCAGGGGGGTACAATGAG.

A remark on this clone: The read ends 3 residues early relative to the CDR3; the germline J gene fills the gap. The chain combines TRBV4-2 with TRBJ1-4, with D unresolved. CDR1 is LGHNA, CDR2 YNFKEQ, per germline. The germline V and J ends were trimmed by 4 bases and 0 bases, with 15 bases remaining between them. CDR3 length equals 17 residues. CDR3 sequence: CASSLERTDPTNEKLFF. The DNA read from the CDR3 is TGTGCCAGCAGCCTCGAAAGGACTGACCCAACTAATGAAAAA.

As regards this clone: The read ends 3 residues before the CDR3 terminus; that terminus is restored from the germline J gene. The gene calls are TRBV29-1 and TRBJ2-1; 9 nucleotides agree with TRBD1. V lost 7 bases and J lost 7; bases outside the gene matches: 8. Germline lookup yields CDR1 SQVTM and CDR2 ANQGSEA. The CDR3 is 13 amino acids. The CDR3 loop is CSDGQGSGNEQFF. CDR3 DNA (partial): TGCAGCGATGGACAGGGGAGCGGAAATGAG.

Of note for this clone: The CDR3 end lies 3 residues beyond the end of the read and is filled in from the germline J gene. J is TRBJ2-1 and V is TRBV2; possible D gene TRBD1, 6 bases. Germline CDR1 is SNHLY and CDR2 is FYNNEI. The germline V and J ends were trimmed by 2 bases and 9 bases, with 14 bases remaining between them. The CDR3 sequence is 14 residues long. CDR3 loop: CASSEWAGAGEQFF. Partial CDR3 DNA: TGTGCCAGCAGTGAATGGGCAGGGGCTGGTGAG. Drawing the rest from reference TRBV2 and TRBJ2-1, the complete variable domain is EPEVTQTPSHQVTQMGQEVILRCVPISNHLYFYWYRQILGQKVEFLVSFYNNEISEKSEIFDDQFSVERPDGSNFTLKIRSTKLEDSAMYFCASSEWAGAGEQFFGPGTRLTVL.

CDR3 bases read: TGTGCCAGCAGCGAAGACAGCAAAGGGGGC. Translation gives CASSEDSKGG. The full CDR3 sequence reads CASSEDSKGGYTF. The chain links TRBV7-9 to TRBJ1-2, with D possibly being TRBD1 (5 bases). The read ends 3 residues before the CDR3 terminus; that terminus is restored from the germline J gene. Germline CDR1 and CDR2: SEHNR and FQNEAQ (reference sequence). This CDR3 contains 13 residues. The variable domain in full, with the rest retrieved from reference TRBV7-9 and TRBJ1-2, is DTGVSQNPRHKITKRGQNVTFRCDPISEHNRLYWYRQTLGQGPEFLTYFQNEAQLEKSRLLSDRFSAERPKGSFSTLEIQRTEQGDSAMYLCASSEDSKGGYTFGSGTRLTVV.

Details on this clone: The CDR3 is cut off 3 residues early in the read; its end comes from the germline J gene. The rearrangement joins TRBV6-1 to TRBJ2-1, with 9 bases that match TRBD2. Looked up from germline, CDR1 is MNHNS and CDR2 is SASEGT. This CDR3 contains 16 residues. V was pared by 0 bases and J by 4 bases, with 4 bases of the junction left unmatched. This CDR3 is CASSEARLAGYNEQFF. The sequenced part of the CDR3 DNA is TGTGCCAGCAGTGAAGCGAGGCTAGCGGGGTACAATGAG.

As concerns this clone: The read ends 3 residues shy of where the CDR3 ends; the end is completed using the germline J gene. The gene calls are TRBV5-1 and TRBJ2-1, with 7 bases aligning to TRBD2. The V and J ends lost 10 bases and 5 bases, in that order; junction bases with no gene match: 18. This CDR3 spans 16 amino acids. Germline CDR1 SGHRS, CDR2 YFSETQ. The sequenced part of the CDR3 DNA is TGCGCCCCCAAGACCGGCCGGGACTATTGGCACAATGAG. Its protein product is CAPKTGRDYWHNE. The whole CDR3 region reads CAPKTGRDYWHNEQFF.

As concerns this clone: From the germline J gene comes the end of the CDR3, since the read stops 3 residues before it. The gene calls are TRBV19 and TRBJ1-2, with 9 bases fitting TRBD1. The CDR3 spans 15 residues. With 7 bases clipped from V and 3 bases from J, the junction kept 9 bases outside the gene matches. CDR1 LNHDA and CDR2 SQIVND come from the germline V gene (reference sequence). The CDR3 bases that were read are TGTGCCAGTACCTCGGGACAGGGACCCTACTATGGC. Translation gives CASTSGQGPYYG. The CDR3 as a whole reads CASTSGQGPYYGYTF.

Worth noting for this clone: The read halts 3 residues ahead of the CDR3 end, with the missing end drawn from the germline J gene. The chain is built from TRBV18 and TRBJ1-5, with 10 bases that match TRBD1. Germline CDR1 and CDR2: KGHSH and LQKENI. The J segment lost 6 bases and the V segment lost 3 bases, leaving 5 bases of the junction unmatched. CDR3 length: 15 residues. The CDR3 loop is CASSPGQGRSQPQHF. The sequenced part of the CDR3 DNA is TGTGCCAGCTCACCGGGACAGGGGAGAAGTCAGCCC.

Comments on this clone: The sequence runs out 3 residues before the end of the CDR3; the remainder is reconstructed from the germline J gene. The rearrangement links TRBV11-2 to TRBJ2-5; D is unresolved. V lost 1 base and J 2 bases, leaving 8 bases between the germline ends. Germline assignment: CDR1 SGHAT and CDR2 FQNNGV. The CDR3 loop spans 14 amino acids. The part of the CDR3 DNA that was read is TGTGCCAGCAGCTTAGCCAAGACTCAAGAGACC. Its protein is CASSLAKTQET. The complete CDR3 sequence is CASSLAKTQETQYF.